The 28 T cell receptor beta chains below come from one sample, sequenced in a study of cytomegalovirus exposure and HLA in healthy donors (dated by TCRdb to the late 2010s). The library was obtained by the immunoSEQ multiplex PCR assay. For the multiplex PCR, a mixture combining 60 forward primers for TCR Vbeta segments and 13 reverse primers for TCR Jbeta segments was used. This is the immuneACCESS table as TCRdb keeps it, with only in-frame sequences that have V and J called. A part of the clones is gone; compared with another copy, unresolved V genes explain less than half, and the rest is unexplained. In all, the sample holds roughly 120,000 clones, and over 8% of those were seen once. 3% of the sample goes to the ten largest clones. The material sequenced was PBMCs. The receptors here all came from a man under 40 in good health and CMV-seronegative.

This clone was picked up a small number of times. J is TRBJ2-2 and V is TRBV7-9, with D perhaps matching TRBD1 (6 bases). The length of the CDR3 is 18 residues. CDR1 and CDR2 from the germline V gene are SEHNR and FQNEAQ (reference sequence). V lost 7 bases, J lost 1 base, and 22 bases lay in between. In nucleotides, the CDR3 is TGTGCCAGCATCATATATGGGGCCGGACAGCGGAACACCGGGGAGCTGTTTTTT. The encoded protein is CASIIYGAGQRNTGELFF.

V and J are TRBV4-3 and TRBJ2-1, with D unresolved. V was pared by 0 bases and J by 10 bases, with 4 bases between. CDR3 length: 11 residues. Germline-derived CDR1 and CDR2 are LGHNA and YSLEER. In nucleotides, the CDR3 is TGCGCCAGCAGCCAAGACAGAGAGCAGTTCTTC. This encodes CASSQDREQFF.

The chain couples TRBV7-8 to TRBJ1-2; 9 bases line up with TRBD1. Trimming cost V 1 base and J 6 bases; bases outside gene matches: 6. CDR1 and CDR2 from the germline V gene are SGHVS and FQNEAQ. CDR3 length: 15 amino acids. Here the CDR3 DNA reads TGTGCCAGCAGCTTAGGAACAGGGGGCACGGATGGCTACACCTTC. Encoded protein: CASSLGTGGTDGYTF.

The V gene is TRBV30, the J gene TRBJ1-4; the D gene is possibly TRBD1 (6 bases). The CDR3 is 13 amino acids. CDR1 and CDR2 from the germline V gene are GTSNPN and SVGIG (reference sequence). V lost 8 bases to trimming and J lost 5 bases, with 15 bases between them. DNA for the CDR3: TGTGCCGGGTATTGGACAGTGAATGAAAAACTGTTTTTT. This encodes CAGYWTVNEKLFF.

Of note for this clone: A read error may account for a junction end that differs from germline. The sample holds other DNA sequences that translate to the same CDR3. V usage is TRBV7-2 and J usage is TRBJ1-1, with TRBD1 as a possible D gene (5 bases). The CDR3 has 14 residues. Germline V lookup: CDR1 SGHTA, CDR2 FQGNSA. DNA of the CDR3: TGTGCTAGCAGCTTAGCCCAGGGTTTGCCTGAAGCTTTCTTT. It yields the protein CASSLAQGLPEAFF.

This rearrangement joins TRBV9 to TRBJ2-7; 11 bases match TRBD1. The CDR3 length is 14 residues. CDR1 and CDR2 (germline): SGDLS, YYNGEE. Trimming removed 4 bases from V and 7 bases from J; junction bases left unmatched: 7. DNA for the CDR3: TGTGCCAGCAGCCTTGGACAGGGGGCCAAGGAGCAGTACTTC. As protein: CASSLGQGAKEQYF.

This clone was seen more than once but under ten times. The chain joins TRBV10-3 to TRBJ2-7, with D possibly matching TRBD1 (6 bases). There are 13 residues in the CDR3. V lost 8 bases and J lost 2, with 13 bases in between. Germline values: CDR1 ENHRY, CDR2 SYGVKD. The CDR3 reads CAIHRDTTYEQYF. The CDR3 DNA sequence: TGTGCCATCCACAGGGACACCACCTACGAGCAGTACTTC.

This clone has only a few counts. This chain uses TRBV7-3 with TRBJ2-2; D gene uncertain. Germline V lookup: CDR1 SGHTA, CDR2 FQGTGA. This CDR3 spans 13 amino acids. V gave up 2 bases and J gave up 3 bases, with 4 bases separating them. The CDR3 here is CASSLQDTGELFF. The DNA of the CDR3 is TGTGCCAGCAGCTTACAGGACACCGGGGAGCTGTTTTTT. Filled out from reference TRBV7-3 and TRBJ2-2, the complete variable domain reads GAGVSQTPSNKVTEKGKYVELRCDPISGHTALYWYRQSLGQGPEFLIYFQGTGAADDSGLPNDRFFAVRPEGSVSTLKIQRTERGDSAVYLCASSLQDTGELFFGEGSRLTVL.

This clone was seen a handful of times. The chain joins TRBV30 to TRBJ2-1; possible D gene TRBD2, 6 bases. Germline CDR1 and CDR2: GTSNPN and SVGIG (reference sequence). This CDR3 region has 14 residues. Trimming stripped 1 base from V and 0 bases from J, with 7 bases between. The CDR3 bases are TGTGCCTGGAGTGGCGGGAACTCCTACAATGAGCAGTTCTTC. Protein sequence: CAWSGGNSYNEQFF.

The chain employs TRBV4-3 and TRBJ1-2; D call uncertain. V was clipped by 0 bases and J by 3 bases, with 8 bases between them. Germline V lookup: CDR1 LGHNA, CDR2 YSLEER. There are 14 residues in the CDR3. The CDR3 sequence: CASSQDRRDYGYTF. CDR3 DNA sequence: TGCGCCAGCAGCCAAGATCGGAGGGACTATGGCTACACCTTC.

In this sample, this clone turned up a few times. The V call is TRBV7-9, the J call TRBJ2-7, with 10 bases lining up with TRBD1. With V trimmed by 3 bases and J by 0 bases, 5 bases remained unmatched. The CDR3 runs to 16 residues. Germline V CDR1 and CDR2: SEHNR, FQNEAQ (reference sequence). The CDR3 here is CASSFGDRGSSYEQYF. The CDR3 region has the DNA TGTGCCAGCAGCTTCGGGGACAGGGGAAGCTCCTACGAGCAGTACTTC.

This clone was recorded a few times. The chain has TRBV28 and TRBJ1-1, with TRBD1 as a possible D gene (5 bases). Germline loops: CDR1 MDHEN, CDR2 SYDVKM. The CDR3 sequence is 14 residues long. Trimming left V 6 bases short and J 3 bases short, with 14 bases between. CDR3 sequence (DNA): TGTGCCAGCAGAGGGACTTCTGGTCACACTGAAGCTTTCTTT. Amino acid sequence: CASRGTSGHTEAFF.

The chain links TRBV10-2 to TRBJ1-5; D may be TRBD1 (6 bases). The germline V and J ends were trimmed by 0 bases and 4 bases, with 10 bases remaining between them. CDR1 and CDR2 from the germline V gene are WSHSY and SAAADI. The CDR3 contains 15 residues. The CDR3 DNA is TGCGCCAGCAGTGAGTCGTACAGGGTAAATCAGCCCCAGCATTTT. It yields the protein CASSESYRVNQPQHF.

This clone was recorded a few times. V and J are TRBV4-2 and TRBJ2-3, with 12 bases that match TRBD2. V lost 3 bases to trimming and J lost 5 bases; unmatched junction nucleotides: 6. The CDR3 covers 16 residues. Germline V gene data show CDR1 as LGHNA and CDR2 as YNFKEQ. The CDR3 protein is CASSQNLAGGRDTQYF. Written as DNA, the CDR3 is TGTGCCAGCAGCCAGAATCTAGCGGGGGGGAGAGATACGCAGTATTTT.

The table lists this clone with a few counts. The rearrangement uses TRBV27 and TRBJ2-1; 9 nucleotides agree with TRBD1. J gave up 0 bases and V 5 bases, and 5 bases lay outside the gene matches. The CDR3 is 16 amino acids. Germline loops: CDR1 MNHEY, CDR2 SMNVEV (reference sequence). The CDR3 region is CASSGDRVSSYNEQFF. The CDR3, as DNA: TGTGCCAGCAGTGGGGACAGGGTTAGCTCCTACAATGAGCAGTTCTTC.

Only a few counts were recorded for this clone. The chain couples TRBV11-2 to TRBJ2-1, with D perhaps TRBD2 (6 bases). This CDR3 region has 15 residues. Germline V gene sequence: CDR1 SGHAT, CDR2 FQNNGV. V was trimmed by 3 bases and J by 6 bases, leaving 15 bases between them. The CDR3 DNA reads TGTGCCAGCAGCTTTTCTACGGGGGTTCCCAATGAGCAGTTCTTC. Its translation: CASSFSTGVPNEQFF.

This clone was seen a handful of times. This rearrangement joins TRBV30 to TRBJ1-6; 10 nucleotides line up with TRBD1. CDR3 length: 13 amino acids. Germline V gives CDR1 GTSNPN, CDR2 SVGIG (reference sequence). The junction had 1 base not matched to a gene; V was cut back by 3 bases and J by 8 bases. CDR3 amino acids: CAWSGQGDSPLHF. CDR3 DNA: TGTGCCTGGAGCGGACAGGGGGATTCACCCCTCCACTTT.

As concerns this clone: Other DNA sequences of this sample code for an identical CDR3. V gene TRBV23-1 combines with J gene TRBJ2-7; 10 nucleotides match TRBD2. TRBV23-1 is labeled an ORF, and its function is uncertain. V gave up 3 bases and J gave up 4 bases; unmatched junction bases: 9. The CDR3 is 16 residues long. The CDR3 region is CASSQGDGTSAYEQYF. DNA for the CDR3: TGCGCCAGCAGTCAGGGGGACGGGACTAGCGCTTACGAGCAGTACTTC.

The chain links TRBV4-1 to TRBJ1-4; D is perhaps TRBD1 (6 bases). CDR1 and CDR2 (germline): MGHRA, YSYEKL. Deletions cut 6 bases from V and 8 bases from J, with 16 bases between. The CDR3 spans 14 residues. CDR3 coding DNA: TGCGCCAGCAGACCCCCTACGACAGGCGAAAAACTGTTTTTT. Its protein product is CASRPPTTGEKLFF.

The CDR3 here is CATSDPGGEPQHF. For the CDR3, the DNA is TGTGCCACCAGCGACCCGGGGGGCGAGCCCCAGCATTTT. The chain couples TRBV15 to TRBJ1-5; the D gene is possibly TRBD1 (6 bases). V lost 5 bases, J lost 8 bases, and 13 bases lay in between. The CDR3 totals 13 residues. The germline gives CDR1 LNHNV, CDR2 YYDKDF (reference sequence).

The rearrangement links TRBV6-1 to TRBJ2-2; D is possibly TRBD2 (6 bases). The CDR3 contains 15 residues. Trimming stripped 0 bases from V and 7 bases from J, with 12 bases between. Germline V gene data show CDR1 as MNHNS and CDR2 as SASEGT. DNA of the CDR3: TGTGCCAGCAGTGAAGCGGGGGGTAAGGGCGGGGAGCTGTTTTTT. Its protein product is CASSEAGGKGGELFF.

The chain uses TRBV2 and TRBJ1-2; maybe TRBD1 (5 bases). There are 14 residues in the CDR3. The V and J ends lost 2 bases and 1 base respectively, with 8 bases between them. From germline, CDR1 is SNHLY and CDR2 FYNNEI. The chain's CDR3 is CASSEQGHNYGYTF. The CDR3 DNA reads as TGTGCCAGCAGTGAACAGGGCCATAACTATGGCTACACCTTC.

A few counts support this clone. The V and J genes are TRBV2 and TRBJ1-2, with 9 nucleotides matching TRBD1. Germline assignment: CDR1 SNHLY and CDR2 FYNNEI. The length of the CDR3 is 14 residues. V lost 1 base to trimming and J lost 4 bases; unmatched junction nucleotides: 1. The CDR3, as DNA: TGTGCCAGCAGTGAAGACAGGGGGCTCTATGGCTACACCTTC. It specifies CASSEDRGLYGYTF.

The chain carries TRBV4-2 and TRBJ1-1; D is uncertain. The germline V gene encodes CDR1 LGHNA and CDR2 YNFKEQ. Trimming took off 0 bases at V and 1 base at J, with 6 bases between the two ends. The CDR3 length is 14 residues. The CDR3 is CASSQDQENTEAFF. CDR3 in DNA: TGTGCCAGCAGCCAAGACCAGGAGAACACTGAAGCTTTCTTT.

This clone turned up a few times. This chain joins TRBV19 and TRBJ2-2; 7 bases are shared with TRBD1. J lost 6 bases, V lost 6 bases, and 10 bases had no gene match. The CDR3 is made up of 15 amino acids. CDR1 LNHDA and CDR2 SQIVND come from the germline V gene (reference sequence). CDR3: CASSVETGISGELFF. The CDR3 DNA follows: TGTGCCAGTAGCGTTGAGACAGGGATCTCCGGGGAGCTGTTTTTT. Full variable domain (remainder filled in from reference TRBV19 and TRBJ2-2): DGGITQSPKYLFRKEGQNVTLSCEQNLNHDAMYWYRQDPGQGLRLIYYSQIVNDFQKGDIAEGYSVSREKKESFPLTVTSAQKNPTAFYLCASSVETGISGELFFGEGSRLTVL.

The gene calls are TRBV5-4 and TRBJ2-7, with 8 bases matching TRBD2. The length of the CDR3 is 15 residues. Germline V gene sequence: CDR1 SGHNT, CDR2 YYREEE (reference sequence). J was trimmed by 1 base and V by 0 bases; bases with no gene match: 3. CDR3 residues: CASSLAAGVSYEQYF. The CDR3, as DNA: TGTGCCAGCAGCTTGGCAGCGGGAGTGTCCTACGAGCAGTACTTC.

The gene calls are TRBV7-9 and TRBJ2-5; a possible D gene is TRBD2 (6 bases). The germline CDR1 and CDR2 sequences are SEHNR and FQNEAQ (reference sequence). The V end was cut by 1 base, the J end by 5 bases, with 14 bases between. The CDR3 length is 15 residues. The CDR3 nucleotides read TGTGCCAGCAGCTTAGAGGCGGGGCGTGGGGAGACCCAGTACTTC. Translating it yields CASSLEAGRGETQYF.

This clone was observed a few times. This chain links TRBV15 with TRBJ1-3; 8 nucleotides align to TRBD1. This CDR3 is built from 15 residues. Germline V lookup: CDR1 LNHNV, CDR2 YYDKDF (reference sequence). The V segment lost 5 bases and the J segment 0 bases; nucleotides outside the gene matches: 3. The CDR3 sequence: CATSETGGSGNTIYF. In DNA, the CDR3 is TGTGCCACCAGCGAAACAGGGGGCTCTGGAAACACCATATATTTT.